Shown below are 17 T cell receptor beta chains from a single sample sequenced in a study of Tregs in tolerant kidney transplant recipients. Libraries were prepared by immunoSEQ multiplex PCR; TCRdb keeps only in-frame clonotypes and omits some of them. The sample table sets out about 30,000 clones. The sequencing used CD8+ T cells from blood, collected before the transplant. These receptors were collected from a human donor who received a combined kidney and bone marrow transplant.

Notes on this clone: Sequencing ends 3 residues short of the CDR3 end; the germline J gene provides the rest. The rearrangement uses TRBV6-1 and TRBJ2-3; possibly TRBD2 for D (6 bases). The germline gives CDR1 MNHNS, CDR2 SASEGT. CDR3 length: 15 residues. The V and J ends lost 1 base and 5 bases respectively, with 13 bases between them. Here the CDR3 reads CASSEVSIAVDTQYF. The covered CDR3 bases are TGTGCCAGCAGTGAAGTCTCCATAGCGGTAGATACG.

With regard to this clone: The DNA ends 3 residues before the CDR3 does, and the rest of the CDR3 is filled in from the germline J gene. The gene calls are TRBV5-6 and TRBJ2-5, with 9 nucleotides matching TRBD2. Germline trimming cut 4 bases from V and 2 bases from J; bases unmatched to any gene: 6. There are 15 residues in the CDR3. CDR1 is SGHDT, CDR2 YYEEEE, per germline. CDR3 region: CASSPWTSEQETQYF. The DNA read from the CDR3 is TGTGCCAGCAGCCCTTGGACTAGCGAACAAGAGACC.

CDR3: CASSGGAGGQHNEQFF. The CDR3 bases that were read are TGCGCCAGCAGCGGGGGAGCGGGAGGGCAGCACAATGAG. The gene calls are TRBV5-1 and TRBJ2-1; 10 nucleotides line up with TRBD2. Read data end 3 residues before the CDR3 end; the end is taken from the germline J gene. V gave up 4 bases and J gave up 5 bases; unmatched junction bases: 9. Germline V gives CDR1 SGHRS, CDR2 YFSETQ. This CDR3 has 16 amino acids. Full variable domain (outside the CDR3, taken from reference TRBV5-1 and TRBJ2-1): KAGVTQTPRYLIKTRGQQVTLSCSPISGHRSVSWYQQTPGQGLQFLFEYFSETQRNKGNFPGRFSGRQFSNSRSEMNVSTLELGDSALYLCASSGGAGGQHNEQFFGPGTRLTVL.

Concerning this clone: The read finishes 3 residues shy of the CDR3 end, and the germline J gene is used to complete it. The chain combines TRBV7-2 with TRBJ2-7; possibly TRBD1 for D (5 bases). Trimming took off 0 bases at V and 2 bases at J, with 14 bases between the two ends. The CDR3 runs to 16 residues. CDR1 and CDR2 (germline): SGHTA, FQGNSA. The sequenced CDR3 bases are TGTGCCAGCAGCTTAGCTTCCCAGGGTAAGGCCTACGAG. Amino acid sequence: CASSLASQGKAYE. The full CDR3 reads CASSLASQGKAYEQYF.

Of note for this clone: The read is 3 residues too short to cover the CDR3 end, so that end is filled in from the germline J gene. V is TRBV5-1 and J is TRBJ2-7, with unresolved D. Germline-derived CDR1 and CDR2 are SGHRS and YFSETQ. The CDR3 sequence is 13 residues long. The ends were cut back, 0 bases at V and 3 bases at J, with 7 bases in the middle. CDR3 bases read: TGCGCCAGCAGCTTGGGTAAGGGCTACGAG. Residues: CASSLGKGYE. The whole CDR3 is CASSLGKGYEQYF. Full variable domain (rest looked up from reference TRBV5-1 and TRBJ2-7): KAGVTQTPRYLIKTRGQQVTLSCSPISGHRSVSWYQQTPGQGLQFLFEYFSETQRNKGNFPGRFSGRQFSNSRSEMNVSTLELGDSALYLCASSLGKGYEQYFGPGTRLTVT.

With regard to this clone: Read data end 3 residues before the CDR3 end; the end is taken from the germline J gene. This sequence joins TRBV30 and TRBJ2-7, with TRBD1 matching 7 bases. CDR3 length equals 11 residues. Germline CDR1 is GTSNPN and CDR2 is SVGIG (reference sequence). With 8 bases clipped from V and 5 bases from J, the junction kept 6 bases outside the gene matches. The part of the CDR3 DNA that was read is TGTGCCGGTTCGACAGGGAACGAG. It translates to CAGSTGNE. In full, the CDR3 is CAGSTGNEQYF.

Note on this clone: The read is 3 residues too short to cover the CDR3 end, so that end is filled in from the germline J gene. This chain connects TRBV7-6 to TRBJ2-7; D is possibly TRBD1 (6 bases). Germline V lookup: CDR1 SGHVS, CDR2 FNYEAQ. V shed 5 bases and J shed 0 bases, with 17 bases lying between them. CDR3 length: 16 residues. CDR3 bases read: TGTGCCAGCAGCAGTAATCCACAGGGTAGCTCCTACGAG. Protein: CASSSNPQGSSYE. The full CDR3 protein is CASSSNPQGSSYEQYF.

A remark on this clone: From the germline J gene comes the end of the CDR3, since the read stops 3 residues before it. This chain uses TRBV7-2 with TRBJ2-7, with TRBD2 as a possible D gene (5 bases). The CDR3 runs 13 residues. V was clipped by 7 bases and J by 2 bases, with 12 bases between them. In germline, CDR1 is SGHTA, CDR2 FQGNSA. CDR3 DNA (partial): TGTGCCAGCACGCCAACTAGAACCTACGAG. Its protein product is CASTPTRTYE. The whole CDR3 sequence reads CASTPTRTYEQYF.

Incomplete CDR3 DNA: TGTGCCAGCAGCCACATAAACTACGAG. Encoded protein: CASSHINYE. The full CDR3 sequence reads CASSHINYEQYF. J is TRBJ2-7 and V is TRBV5-6, with D hard to call. Read data end 3 residues before the CDR3 end; the end is taken from the germline J gene. The CDR3 has 12 residues. V shed 4 bases and J shed 3 bases, with 8 bases lying between them. Per germline, CDR1 SGHDT and CDR2 YYEEEE.

About this clone: Read data end 3 residues before the CDR3 end; the end is taken from the germline J gene. This chain connects TRBV18 to TRBJ2-7; D could derive from TRBD1 or TRBD2 (5 bases each). Germline values: CDR1 KGHSH, CDR2 LQKENI. CDR3 length equals 17 residues. Trimming pared 2 bases from V and 0 bases from J, leaving 17 bases between. The CDR3 DNA, read in part, is TGTGCCAGCTCACCAGCTCTAATCGAGGGGAGCTCCTACGAG. Translating gives CASSPALIEGSSYE. The full-length CDR3 reads as CASSPALIEGSSYEQYF.

Comment on this clone: The read halts 3 residues ahead of the CDR3 end, with the missing end drawn from the germline J gene. The V call is TRBV19, the J call TRBJ2-1, with TRBD1 matching over 8 bases. V lost 4 bases and J lost 7; bases outside the gene matches: 21. The CDR3 is made up of 19 amino acids. CDR1 LNHDA and CDR2 SQIVND come from the germline V gene (reference sequence). The CDR3 here is CASSTPRTGIGLGFNEQFF. CDR3 DNA (partial): TGTGCCAGTAGTACACCAAGGACAGGGATCGGCCTAGGGTTTAATGAG.

To note about this clone: Read sequence stops 3 residues before the CDR3 end, and the germline J gene provides the missing end. The chain employs TRBV18 and TRBJ2-5; 8 bases are a match to TRBD1. Germline V gene lookup returns CDR1 KGHSH and CDR2 LQKENI. J was trimmed by 5 bases and V by 3 bases; bases with no gene match: 8. This CDR3 is built from 15 residues. The CDR3 here is CASSPRQGSEETQYF. Partial CDR3 DNA: TGTGCCAGCTCACCCCGACAGGGGTCCGAGGAGACC.

On this clone itself: Read data end 3 residues before the CDR3 end; the end is taken from the germline J gene. The chain couples TRBV6-2 or TRBV6-3 to TRBJ2-7; 8 bases align to TRBD1. The CDR3 spans 13 residues. The V segment lost 5 bases and the J segment 3 bases; nucleotides outside the gene matches: 3. Germline V lookup: CDR1 MNHEY, CDR2 SVGEGT. CDR3 bases read: TGTGCCAGCAGTCTCGGGACAGGCTACGAG. Protein: CASSLGTGYE. The full CDR3 protein reads CASSLGTGYEQYF.

Regarding this clone: The read ends 3 residues early relative to the CDR3; the germline J gene fills the gap. V is TRBV5-1 and J is TRBJ1-1, with D unclear. Trimming stripped 0 bases from V and 3 bases from J, with 9 bases between. Per the germline V gene, CDR1 is SGHRS and CDR2 is YFSETQ. This CDR3 is 14 amino acids long. The CDR3 bases that were read are TGCGCCAGCAGCTTGGAAGGACTTTACACTGAA. It codes for CASSLEGLYTE. The whole CDR3 sequence reads CASSLEGLYTEAFF.

With respect to this clone: From the germline J gene comes the end of the CDR3, since the read stops 3 residues before it. The V call is TRBV19, the J call TRBJ2-5, with TRBD1 matching 9 bases. V was clipped by 1 base and J by 5 bases; unmatched bases: 8. CDR3 length equals 16 residues. Germline CDR1 and CDR2: LNHDA and SQIVND (reference sequence). The CDR3 is CASSIGRQGGIETQYF. The part of the CDR3 DNA that was read is TGTGCCAGTAGTATAGGGCGACAGGGGGGAATTGAGACC.

With regard to this clone: The read ends 3 residues early relative to the CDR3; the germline J gene fills the gap. The chain is built from TRBV2 and TRBJ2-1; 8 bases are shared with TRBD2. The J segment lost 4 bases and the V segment lost 8 bases, leaving 13 bases of the junction unmatched. CDR1 and CDR2 (germline): SNHLY, FYNNEI. The CDR3 runs 16 residues. CDR3 sequence: CASREGPGLNYNEQFF. Partial CDR3 DNA: TGTGCCAGCCGGGAGGGACCGGGACTAAATTACAATGAG.

Measured by frequency, this clone is medium-sized. The read terminates 3 residues before the CDR3 end, so the remaining end is supplied by the germline J gene. The chain joins TRBV6-2 or TRBV6-3 to TRBJ2-4; D remains unclear. Germline CDR1 and CDR2: MNHEY and SVGEGT. The V end was cut by 7 bases, the J end by 8 bases, with 9 bases between. This CDR3 region has 11 residues. This chain's CDR3 is CASMGKDIQYF. The part of the CDR3 DNA that was read is TGTGCCAGCATGGGCAAGGACATT.